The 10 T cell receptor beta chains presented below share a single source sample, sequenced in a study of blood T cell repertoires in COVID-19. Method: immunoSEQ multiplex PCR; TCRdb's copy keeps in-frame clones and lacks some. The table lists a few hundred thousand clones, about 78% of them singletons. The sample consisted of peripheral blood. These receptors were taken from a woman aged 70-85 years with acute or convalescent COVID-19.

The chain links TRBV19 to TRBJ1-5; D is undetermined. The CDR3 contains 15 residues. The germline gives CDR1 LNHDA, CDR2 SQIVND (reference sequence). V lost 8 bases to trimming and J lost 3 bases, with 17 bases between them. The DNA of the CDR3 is TGTGCCAGTTCTTTATACGCGGGGAACAATCAGCCCCAGCATTTT. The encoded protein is CASSLYAGNNQPQHF.

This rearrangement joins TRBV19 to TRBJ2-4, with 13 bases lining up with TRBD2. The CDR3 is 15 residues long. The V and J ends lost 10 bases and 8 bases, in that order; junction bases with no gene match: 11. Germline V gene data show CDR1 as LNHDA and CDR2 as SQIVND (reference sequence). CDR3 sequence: CATTSGGAPWDIQYF. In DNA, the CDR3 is TGTGCCACTACTAGCGGGGGGGCCCCTTGGGACATTCAGTACTTC.

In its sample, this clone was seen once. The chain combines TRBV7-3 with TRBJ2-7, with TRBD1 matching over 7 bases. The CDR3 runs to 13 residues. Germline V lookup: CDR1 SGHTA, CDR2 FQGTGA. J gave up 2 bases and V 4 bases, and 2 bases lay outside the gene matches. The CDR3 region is CASSSTGAYEQYF. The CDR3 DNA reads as TGTGCCAGCAGCTCCACAGGGGCCTACGAGCAGTACTTC.

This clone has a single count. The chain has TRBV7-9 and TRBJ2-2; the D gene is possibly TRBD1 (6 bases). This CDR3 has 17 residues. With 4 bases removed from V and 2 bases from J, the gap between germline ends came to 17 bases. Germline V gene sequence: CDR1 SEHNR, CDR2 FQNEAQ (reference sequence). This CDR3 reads CASSYGQPNLNTGELFF. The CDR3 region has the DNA TGTGCCAGCAGCTATGGACAGCCAAACCTTAACACCGGGGAGCTGTTTTTT.

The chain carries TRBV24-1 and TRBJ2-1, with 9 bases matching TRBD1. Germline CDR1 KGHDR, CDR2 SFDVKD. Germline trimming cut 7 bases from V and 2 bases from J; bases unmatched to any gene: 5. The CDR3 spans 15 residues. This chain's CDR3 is CATSEQGAPYNEQFF. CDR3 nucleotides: TGTGCCACCAGCGAACAGGGGGCGCCCTACAATGAGCAGTTCTTC.

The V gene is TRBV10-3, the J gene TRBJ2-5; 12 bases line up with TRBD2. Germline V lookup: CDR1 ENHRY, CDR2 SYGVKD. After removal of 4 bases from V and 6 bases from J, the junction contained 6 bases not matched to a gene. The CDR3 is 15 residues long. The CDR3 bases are TGTGCCATCAGTGCGGGAGGACTAGCGGGGAAGACCCAGTACTTC. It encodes CAISAGGLAGKTQYF.

CDR3 DNA: TGTGCCAGCAGTTATAGCGATACGCAGTATTTT. As protein: CASSYSDTQYF. V usage is TRBV12-3 or TRBV12-4 and J usage is TRBJ2-3; the D is unclear. V lost 4 bases and J 6 bases, leaving 5 bases between the germline ends. The CDR3 length is 11 residues.

The CDR3 reads CASSSIRGGLGEQFF. The CDR3 DNA reads TGTGCCAGCAGCTCAATAAGGGGCGGACTAGGTGAGCAGTTCTTC. The chain combines TRBV7-8 with TRBJ2-1; TRBD2 agrees at 7 bases. This CDR3 comprises 15 residues. Germline CDR1 reads SGHVS; CDR2 reads FQNEAQ. Trimming at V came to 4 bases and at J to 9 bases, leaving 12 bases not matched to a gene.

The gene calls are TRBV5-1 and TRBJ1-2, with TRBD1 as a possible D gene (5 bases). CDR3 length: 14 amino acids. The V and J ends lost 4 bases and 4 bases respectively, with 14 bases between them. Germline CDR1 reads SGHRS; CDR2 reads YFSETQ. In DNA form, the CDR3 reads TGCGCCAGCAGCGCCGGGGCAGCGGGCTATGGCTACACCTTC. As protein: CASSAGAAGYGYTF.

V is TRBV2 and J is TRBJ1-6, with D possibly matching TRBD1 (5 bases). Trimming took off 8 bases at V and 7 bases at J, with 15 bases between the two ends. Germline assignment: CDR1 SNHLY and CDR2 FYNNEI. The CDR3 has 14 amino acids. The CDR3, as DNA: TGTGCCAGCGGGCCGAACAGGCGGAATTCACCCCTCCACTTT. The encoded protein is CASGPNRRNSPLHF.